This TCR beta chain was retrieved from a study of blood T cell repertoires in COVID-19. Whole-study context: Researchers got acute and convalescent COVID-19 samples from the United States, Italy and Spain.

About this clone itself: The same CDR3 can be traced to other DNA sequences in this sample.

Per the study methods: Amplification from reference gene primers served as the basis for estimated nucleated cell counts. Here immunoSEQ multiplex PCR was the method, and the copy in TCRdb shows in-frame clones only, minus some. V, J and clone size are taken as reported in that table, and D and trimming were inferred from the DNA itself. There are approximately 69,000 clones in the sample; around four fifths occur only once, and about 20% lies in the top ten. Germline loops: CDR1 KGHSH, CDR2 LQKENI. V shed 2 bases, J shed 3 bases, and the junction held 0 bases outside the gene matches. The CDR3 length is 13 residues.

The material sequenced was peripheral blood. The source is a man aged 60 to 69 with acute or convalescent COVID-19. The chain recombines TRBV18 with TRBJ1-2, with 7 bases that match TRBD1. CDR3: CASSPDRDYGYTF. CDR3 DNA sequence: TGTGCCAGCTCACCAGACAGGGACTATGGCTACACCTTC.